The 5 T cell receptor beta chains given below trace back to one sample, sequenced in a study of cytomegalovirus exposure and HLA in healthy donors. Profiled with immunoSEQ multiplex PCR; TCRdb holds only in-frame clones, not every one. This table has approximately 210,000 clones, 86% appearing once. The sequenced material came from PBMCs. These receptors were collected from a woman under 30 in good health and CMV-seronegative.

The CDR3 is CASSEGLITGELFF. The CDR3, as DNA: TGTGCCAGTAGTGAGGGCTTAATCACCGGGGAGCTGTTTTTT. The rearrangement uses TRBV19 and TRBJ2-2; a possible D gene is TRBD2 (5 bases). Trimming pared 5 bases from V and 4 bases from J, leaving 11 bases between. This CDR3 comprises 14 residues. Looked up from germline, CDR1 is LNHDA and CDR2 is SQIVND (reference sequence).

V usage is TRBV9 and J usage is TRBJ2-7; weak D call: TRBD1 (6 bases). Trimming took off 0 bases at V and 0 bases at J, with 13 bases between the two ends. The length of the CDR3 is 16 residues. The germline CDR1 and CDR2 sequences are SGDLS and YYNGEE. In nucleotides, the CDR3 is TGTGCCAGCAGCGTAGAGGCCGCGGACAGCTCCTACGAGCAGTACTTC. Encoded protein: CASSVEAADSSYEQYF.

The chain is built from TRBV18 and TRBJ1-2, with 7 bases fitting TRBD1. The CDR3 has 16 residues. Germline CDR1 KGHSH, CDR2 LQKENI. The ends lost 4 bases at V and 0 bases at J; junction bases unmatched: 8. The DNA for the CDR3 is TGTGCCAGCTCACACGACAGGGCCCTCACTAACTATGGCTACACCTTC. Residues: CASSHDRALTNYGYTF.

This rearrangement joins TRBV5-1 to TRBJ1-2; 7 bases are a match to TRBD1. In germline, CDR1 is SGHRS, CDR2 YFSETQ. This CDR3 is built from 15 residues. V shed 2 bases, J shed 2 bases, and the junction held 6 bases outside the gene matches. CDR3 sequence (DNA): TGCGCCAGCAGCTTATACGGGACAGACAACTATGGCTACACCTTC. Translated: CASSLYGTDNYGYTF. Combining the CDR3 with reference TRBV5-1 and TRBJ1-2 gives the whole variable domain KAGVTQTPRYLIKTRGQQVTLSCSPISGHRSVSWYQQTPGQGLQFLFEYFSETQRNKGNFPGRFSGRQFSNSRSEMNVSTLELGDSALYLCASSLYGTDNYGYTFGSGTRLTVV.

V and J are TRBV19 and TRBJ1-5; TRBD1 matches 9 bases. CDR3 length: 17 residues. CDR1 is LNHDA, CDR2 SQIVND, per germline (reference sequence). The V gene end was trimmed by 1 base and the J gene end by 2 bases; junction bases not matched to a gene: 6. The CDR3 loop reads CASSIGKQGARNQPQHF. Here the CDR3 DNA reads TGTGCCAGTAGTATAGGTAAACAGGGGGCACGCAATCAGCCCCAGCATTTT.